Below, 17 T cell receptor beta chains from the same sample are listed, as sequenced in a study of T cells in Graves' hyperthyroidism and ophthalmopathy (dated by TCRdb to about 2019). The library was made by multiplex PCR. Data came from an Illumina HiSeq 2000. The TCR beta CDR3 regions were amplified from the RNA transcripts. The TCR CDR3 was subjected to a first round of RT-PCR using the HTBI primer set and the Qiagen OneStep RT-PCR kit. TCRdb trimmed the raw reads at Q25, called clones with MiXCR and kept productive beta chains. Each record represents a unique CDR3 protein, reported with the most common genes and DNA among its rows. This sample holds 500,000 to 800,000 distinct CDR3 sequences; nearly 45% were observed only once. Less than 9% of the sample lies in the top ten. The sample consisted of peripheral blood or thyroid tissue (not recorded which). Receptor source: an adult man with Graves' disease, either hyperthyroidism or ophthalmopathy (not recorded which).

The V and J genes are TRBV12-3 or TRBV12-4 and TRBJ2-7; 7 bases agree with TRBD1. The length of the CDR3 is 15 residues. V shed 2 bases, J shed 2 bases, and the junction held 6 bases outside the gene matches. The chain's CDR3 is CASSLRAQGTYEQYF. CDR3 sequence (DNA): TGTGCCAGCAGTTTACGGGCACAGGGGACCTACGAGCAGTACTTC.

This clonotype was seen ten or more times. V and J are TRBV2 and TRBJ2-2; D unclear. Germline-derived CDR1 and CDR2 are SNHLY and FYNNEI. The CDR3 has 13 residues. The V and J ends lost 3 bases and 1 base respectively, with 3 bases between them. The CDR3 region is CASSDENTGELFF. The CDR3 coding sequence is TGTGCCAGCAGTGACGAGAACACCGGGGAGCTGTTTTTT.

The chain links TRBV24-1 to TRBJ1-2, with 7 bases identical to TRBD1. Germline V CDR1 and CDR2: KGHDR, SFDVKD. The CDR3 length is 12 residues. V lost 4 bases to trimming and J lost 6 bases; unmatched junction nucleotides: 1. CDR3 sequence reads: CATSDTGDGYTF. The CDR3 nucleotides are TGTGCCACCAGTGACACAGGGGATGGCTACACCTTC.

The CDR3 DNA follows: TGCGCCAGCAGCACTACTACAGGGAATGAAAAACTGTTTTTT. As protein: CASSTTTGNEKLFF. The chain recombines TRBV5-1 with TRBJ1-4, with D possibly TRBD1 on 6 matching bases. V was clipped by 4 bases and J by 5 bases, with 12 bases between them. This CDR3 is built from 14 residues. The germline V gene encodes CDR1 SGHRS and CDR2 YFSETQ.

The rearrangement links TRBV7-9 to TRBJ2-2; 11 positions match TRBD1. The germline gives CDR1 SEHNR, CDR2 FQNEAQ (reference sequence). The ends lost 5 bases at V and 7 bases at J; junction bases unmatched: 6. The CDR3 is 15 amino acids. CDR3 residues: CASSGGTGGFGELFF. The CDR3 DNA reads as TGTGCCAGCAGCGGAGGGACAGGGGGTTTCGGGGAGCTGTTTTTT.

This clonotype was counted ten times or more. J is TRBJ1-1 and V is TRBV7-9, with D unresolved. This CDR3 comprises 15 residues. CDR1 and CDR2 from the germline V gene are SEHNR and FQNEAQ (reference sequence). The ends were cut back, 4 bases at V and 3 bases at J, with 15 bases in the middle. The CDR3 is CASSSAGGEDTEAFF. The CDR3 nucleotides are TGTGCCAGCAGCTCCGCCGGCGGGGAGGACACTGAAGCTTTCTTT. Together with reference TRBV7-9 and TRBJ1-1, the CDR3 gives the full variable domain: DTGVSQNPRHKITKRGQNVTFRCDPISEHNRLYWYRQTLGQGPEFLTYFQNEAQLEKSRLLSDRFSAERPKGSFSTLEIQRTEQGDSAMYLCASSSAGGEDTEAFFGQGTRLTVV.

In its sample, this clonotype was seen once. CDR3 residues: CASSLGSGVETQYF. The CDR3 nucleotides read TGCGCCAGCAGCTTGGGGTCAGGAGTGGAGACCCAGTACTTC. The chain has TRBV5-1 and TRBJ2-5, with unresolved D. CDR1 and CDR2 (germline): SGHRS, YFSETQ. V lost 0 bases and J 5 bases, leaving 11 bases between the germline ends. The CDR3 contains 14 residues.

This clonotype was counted at least ten times. The V and J genes are TRBV7-8 and TRBJ2-5; 8 bases agree with TRBD2. With V trimmed by 0 bases and J by 5 bases, 5 bases remained unmatched. CDR1 SGHVS and CDR2 FQNEAQ come from the germline V gene. This CDR3 contains 15 residues. CDR3 in DNA: TGTGCCAGCAGCTTAGCAAGCGGGGGCCATGAGACCCAGTACTTC. Its protein product is CASSLASGGHETQYF.

The genes are TRBV9 and TRBJ1-3; perhaps TRBD1 as D (6 bases). Germline V gives CDR1 SGDLS, CDR2 YYNGEE. The ends were cut back, 5 bases at V and 2 bases at J, with 14 bases in the middle. This CDR3 spans 15 amino acids. CDR3 sequence: CASSRRTGTGNTIYF. In DNA form, the CDR3 reads TGTGCCAGCAGTCGTCGTACAGGGACTGGAAACACCATATATTTT.

This clonotype was picked up many times. The chain employs TRBV29-1 and TRBJ1-2; 7 bases agree with TRBD1. V was pared by 6 bases and J by 6 bases, with 10 bases of the junction left unmatched. This CDR3 is 13 amino acids long. The germline CDR1 and CDR2 sequences are SQVTM and ANQGSEA. CDR3 loop: CSVFADRVDGYTF. CDR3 coding DNA: TGCAGCGTCTTTGCTGACAGGGTAGATGGCTACACCTTC.

This clonotype appeared a single time. The chain joins TRBV7-9 to TRBJ2-2; 10 nucleotides match TRBD2. The CDR3 is 16 residues long. Germline values: CDR1 SEHNR, CDR2 FQNEAQ (reference sequence). The trim removed 5 bases at V and 4 bases at J, leaving 7 bases unmatched. The CDR3 region is CASSTGSGGATGELFF. In nucleotides, the CDR3 is TGTGCCAGCAGCACAGGGAGCGGGGGGGCCACCGGGGAGCTGTTTTTT.

CDR3 amino acids: CASSSSSGRAQLIGETQYF. CDR3 nucleotides: TGTGCCAGCAGTTCCTCTAGCGGGAGGGCCCAGTTGATTGGAGAGACCCAGTACTTC. The V and J genes are TRBV27 and TRBJ2-5, with 12 bases matching TRBD2. The CDR3 length is 19 residues. CDR1 and CDR2 from the germline V gene are MNHEY and SMNVEV (reference sequence). J was trimmed by 4 bases and V by 4 bases; bases with no gene match: 16.

This clonotype has a count of ten or more. This rearrangement joins TRBV24-1 to TRBJ1-2; the D is unclear. The CDR3 consists of 15 residues. In germline, CDR1 is KGHDR, CDR2 SFDVKD. V dropped 4 bases and J dropped 6 bases, with 17 bases sitting between them. The CDR3 is CATSEPQLRVDGYTF. The CDR3 DNA reads TGTGCCACCAGTGAGCCACAGCTCCGAGTGGATGGCTACACCTTC.

This clonotype turned up a few times. This chain connects TRBV20-1 to TRBJ2-5; D not certain. This CDR3 comprises 13 residues. Germline CDR1 and CDR2: DFQATT and SNEGSKA (reference sequence). The V gene lost 2 bases and the J gene lost 3 bases, with 10 bases spanning the gap. CDR3 protein: CSARRPGEETQYF. CDR3 bases: TGCAGTGCTAGACGTCCCGGAGAAGAGACCCAGTACTTC.

The genes are TRBV19 and TRBJ1-1, with D uncertain. The CDR3 extends over 13 amino acids. CDR1 is LNHDA and CDR2 is SQIVND in the germline V gene (reference sequence). Trimming cost V 0 bases and J 4 bases, with 6 bases left between them. As DNA, the CDR3 is TGTGCCAGTAGTATAGATGGGAGCACTGAAGCTTTCTTT. It codes for CASSIDGSTEAFF.

This chain connects TRBV20-1 to TRBJ2-5, with 7 positions matching TRBD1. Germline V gene data show CDR1 as DFQATT and CDR2 as SNEGSKA (reference sequence). This CDR3 contains 15 residues. V shed 4 bases, J shed 0 bases, and the junction held 8 bases outside the gene matches. CDR3 DNA sequence: TGCAGTGCTACCCCCTTTGGACAGGACCAAGAGACCCAGTACTTC. As protein: CSATPFGQDQETQYF.

The chain is built from TRBV9 and TRBJ1-2, with TRBD1 matching over 9 bases. Germline V gene sequence: CDR1 SGDLS, CDR2 YYNGEE. The V gene end was trimmed by 0 bases and the J gene end by 8 bases; junction bases not matched to a gene: 5. The CDR3 contains 14 residues. Written as DNA, the CDR3 is TGTGCCAGCAGCGTAGACAGGGGGCTTGGAGGCTACACCTTC. It specifies CASSVDRGLGGYTF.